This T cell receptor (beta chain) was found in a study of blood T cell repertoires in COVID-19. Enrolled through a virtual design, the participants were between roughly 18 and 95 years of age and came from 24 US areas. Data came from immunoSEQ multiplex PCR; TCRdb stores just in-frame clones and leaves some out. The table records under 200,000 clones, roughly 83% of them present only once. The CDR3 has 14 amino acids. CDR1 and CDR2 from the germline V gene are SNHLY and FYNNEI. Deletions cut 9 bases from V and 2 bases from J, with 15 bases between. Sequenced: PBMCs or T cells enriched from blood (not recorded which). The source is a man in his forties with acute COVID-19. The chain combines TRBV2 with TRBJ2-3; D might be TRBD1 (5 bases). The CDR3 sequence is CASSVGHFTDTQYF. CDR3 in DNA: TGTGCCAGTTCAGTCGGACATTTCACAGATACGCAGTATTTT.